This T cell receptor (beta chain) derives from a study of blood T cell repertoires in COVID-19 (dated by TCRdb to the early 2020s). At the level of the whole study: The collaborator samples originated in the United States, Italy and Spain and spanned the acute and convalescent phases of COVID-19. The material from the prospective study consisted of cDNA or gDNA derived from T cells, B-cell-depleted T cells, or PBMCs. Subjects who had been exposed to COVID-19, were actively infected with it, or had recovered from it provided the deeply sampled blood TCRbeta repertoires that made up the dataset. The repertoires were released in a freely available public database meant as a resource for research on the immune response to SARS-CoV-2. Samples came from the ongoing ImmuneRACE study (first 160 participants) plus 1,254 subjects from 6 global collaborators. Sample metadata almost always included a de-identified subject ID, COVID-19 status, age in years and sex. Where HLA class I and class II types were available, the types were taken from metadata supplied by the sample provider, not from assay-based typing.

CDR1 and CDR2 (SNHLY, FYNNEI) derive from the germline V gene. Reading from cysteine to phenylalanine, the CDR3 counts 13 amino acids. Of the read, only the CDR3 DNA is kept; its 39 bases are in frame from base 1. V is reduced by 2 bases and J by 2 bases, leaving a spacing of 7 bases between them. TCRbeta CDR3 regions were amplified from genomic DNA using the immunoSEQ Assay, a bias-controlled multiplex PCR. As for the original processing: Within the assay, amplification of reference gene primers was used to estimate how many nucleated cells each sample contained. Sequence reads were collapsed and filtered to measure the absolute abundance of every unique TCRbeta CDR3 rearrangement. For each sample, productive Simpson clonality was calculated as the square root of Simpson's diversity index across productive rearrangements. Drawn from immuneACCESS, this table holds only the in-frame rearrangements with V and J called that TCRdb kept. Clones are partly lost; checked studies trace under half to an unresolved V gene and leave the rest unexplained. V and J calls and clone size are given by that table; D and trimming were obtained from the DNA. This sample gives tens of thousands of clones in total; 85% of them show up just once. The top ten hold around 4% of the sample.

Whole blood was collected in K2EDTA tubes by collaborating institutions according to the institutions' own protocols. Collaborator samples were shipped for TCRbeta analysis as frozen whole blood, isolated PBMCs, or DNA extracted from either sample type. The study at large found these results: The quantity of clinical and demographic metadata differed by source and by participant and was supplied without curation.

With respect to this clone: This clone's antigen is unknown. Base-call qualities are not available, and no considerably larger clone is one nucleotide away.

The rearranged segments are TRBV2 and TRBJ2-7; TRBD1 could be the D gene, as 5 bases match. The sequence was obtained from a man between 60 and 75 years old with acute or convalescent COVID-19. The sample taken for sequencing was peripheral blood. The CDR3: CASSEQGPYEQYF. The DNA is TGTGCCAGCAGTGAACAGGGCCCCTACGAGCAGTACTTC.